Below, one TCR beta chain is given with its context. Its target antigen remains unknown. Per-nucleotide qualities are absent, and no much larger clonotype sits a single base away. This sample stems from a study of PD-1 blockade in classical Hodgkin lymphoma (dated by TCRdb to 2018 to 2021). In the study overall: Nivolumab dosing was 3 mg/kg intravenously every 2 weeks, continuing until either disease progression or unacceptable toxicity. A peripheral blood immune signature of response to PD-1 blockade in classical Hodgkin lymphoma was defined using TCR beta sequencing and CyTOF.

Interpreted using the paper, the time point label stands for: cycle 4 day 1 (C4D1), after more than 5 weeks of nivolumab. All trial patients had relapsed after autologous stem cell transplantation, with cohorts A, B and C differing in prior brentuximab vedotin exposure. A total of under 70 patients with relapsed/refractory classical Hodgkin lymphoma made up the trial cohort, and each patient's best overall response was complete response, partial response or progressive disease. Trial patients were treated with single-agent nivolumab in the multi-cohort phase II CheckMate 205 trial. Best overall response was determined by an independent review committee according to the 2007 International Working Group response criteria. Trial PBMCs were collected just before the start of nivolumab (C1D1) and during therapy at cycle 2 day 1 and cycle 4 day 1. Peripheral blood was collected in 8 mL Vacutainer Cell Preparation Tubes, from which PBMCs were isolated by centrifugation and then cryopreserved.

Study-wide findings and limitations: A significant rise by C4D1 was seen in CD4+ but not CD8+ TCR diversity (p=0.0027 vs p=0.16), with the rise being most apparent in complete responders (p=0.02). The study was limited to a single clinical trial cohort, and causes of repertoire differences, possibly disease activity or prior therapy, remained undefined. Baseline TCR diversity was reported to be lower in newly diagnosed patients than in healthy donors, and even lower in relapsed/refractory patients. Among trial patients, those achieving complete response had baseline diversity similar to that of newly diagnosed patients, while diversity was significantly lower in partial responders and progressors. Patients starting nivolumab less than 1 year after ASCT had lower diversity and were excluded from later analyses to avoid confounding by immune reconstitution.

The Qiagen DNeasy kit was used to extract genomic DNA from unsorted PBMCs and from the negatively selected CD4+ and CD8+ fractions. Using primers that anneal to V and J segments, immunoSEQ multiplex PCR amplified the TCR beta CDR3 regions. A synthetic immune receptor repertoire was used to minimize amplification bias, and any residual bias was removed computationally once sequencing was done. The paper's data handling went like this. Repertoire diversity was quantified as the Shannon entropy index using custom Python scripts. Unsorted, CD4+ and CD8+ repertoires were examined separately, except in combined analyses, for which CD4+ and CD8+ sequences were merged in silico. Clonal expansion was defined as a frequency increase of at least 2-fold after treatment compared with C1D1, and clones undetected at baseline were assigned a pseudocount of 0.5. Singleton clones were defined as clones with 0 or 1 copy at C1D1, and non-singleton clones were defined as clones with 2 or more copies. Clones expanded in unsorted samples were labelled as CD4+, CD8+ or unknown by matching protein sequences in sorted samples from the same patient. Wilcoxon tests on paired samples were used to test changes in diversity from C1D1 to C4D1. TCRdb retrieved this table from immuneACCESS and kept in-frame rearrangements only. Not all clones are present; in checked studies, unresolved V genes account for under half, and no reason is known for the remainder. V, J and clone size were drawn from that table, and D and trimming were deduced from the DNA. This sample holds 100,000 or so clones; approximately 89% were observed only once. In total, the top ten clones hold roughly 19% of the sample.

Reading the germline V gene gives CDR1 SGHAT and CDR2 FQNNGV. Deletion took 4 bases off V and 7 bases off J, with a span of 16 bases between the germline ends. The CDR3 starts with the cysteine, ends with the phenylalanine, and has 14 residues. Just the 42-base CDR3 DNA is kept, in frame starting at base 1. The clonotype originates from a human donor with classical Hodgkin lymphoma. The sequences come from peripheral blood mononuclear cells (PBMCs), collected before the fourth cycle of nivolumab. The chain is assembled from TRBV11-2 and TRBJ2-5; matching of 6 bases hints at TRBD1 as the D gene. The CDR3 is CASSWDTDLGTQYF. In nucleotide form, the sequence is TGTGCCAGCAGCTGGGACACTGACCTAGGGACCCAGTACTTC.